The rows below give T cell receptor beta chains drawn from one sample of a study of T cell clusters in autoimmune cytopenias. TCRdb derives one entry per CDR3 protein from the multiplex PCR reads, leaving out DNA. The table for this sample gives around 15,000 distinct CDR3 sequences. The sequencing input was peripheral blood. Receptor source: a human donor with an autoimmune cytopenia or autoimmune hepatitis (not recorded which). Both conserved end residues are part of each CDR3. Rows give clone size only sometimes, using once, few, many, or a class for an expanded clone.

abundance,v_gene,j_gene,CDR3aa
.,TRBV30,TRBJ2-7,CASQAGTTSDSYEQYF
.,TRBV7-6,TRBJ2-6,CASSLQRGSSGANVLTF
.,TRBV6-1,TRBJ2-7,CASSSRTASYEQYF
medium-sized,TRBV6-5,TRBJ1-6,CASSYSRQGESTVKSSPLHF
.,TRBV27,TRBJ2-1,CASSAETWIEDEQFF
medium-sized,TRBV19,TRBJ2-2,CASRRTGDTGELFF
.,TRBV5-4,TRBJ2-1,CASSLGGSLYNEQFF
.,TRBV18,TRBJ1-2,CASSLDGGHLYGYTF
medium-sized,TRBV29-1,TRBJ1-2,CSVDPRQGEGYTF
.,TRBV13,TRBJ2-1,CASSLLAGGEQFF
.,TRBV14,TRBJ2-7,CASSQRPSSYEQYF
.,TRBV19,TRBJ2-1,CASSIVPGGNEQFF
.,TRBV5-4,TRBJ1-1,CASSLGALMNTEAFF
.,TRBV5-1,TRBJ2-3,CASRARGSMGDTQYF
.,TRBV5-6,TRBJ1-5,CASSRRGSSNQPQHF
medium-sized,TRBV29-1,TRBJ2-1,CSGRQGSNEQFF
.,TRBV7-9,TRBJ2-5,CASSPQGRGETQYF
.,TRBV15,TRBJ2-5,CATSRDSGAETQYF
medium-sized,TRBV6-6,TRBJ2-7,CATHVGDLGSYEQYF
.,TRBV12-3/TRBV12-4,TRBJ1-2,CASSLKGTNYGYTF
.,TRBV20-1,TRBJ2-3,CSASILARTDTQYF
.,TRBV20-1,TRBJ2-1,CSVLGVANNEQFF
.,TRBV5-1,TRBJ2-3,CASSLGRTDTQYF
.,TRBV6-1,TRBJ2-3,CARGSGGAEADTQYF
.,TRBV18,TRBJ1-4,CASSTSTGNEKLFF
.,TRBV6-2/TRBV6-3,TRBJ1-4,CATAKRAAEKLFF
.,TRBV6-6,TRBJ2-1,CATKERGGGNEQFF
.,TRBV19,TRBJ2-1,CASSLGNYNEQFF
.,TRBV20-1,TRBJ1-5,CSAGQGAGRSNQPQHF
.,TRBV7-9,TRBJ1-4,CASSLGYEKLFF
.,TRBV6-5,TRBJ1-6,CASSYSRGLGNSPLHF
.,TRBV27,TRBJ1-6,CASSLKTGTRNSPLHF
medium-sized,TRBV30,TRBJ1-5,CAWSVGPGEPQHF
.,TRBV20-1,TRBJ2-1,CSASYRTARSYNEQFF
.,TRBV5-6,TRBJ2-3,CASSFEREGLSTDTQYF
.,TRBV12-3/TRBV12-4,TRBJ2-1,CASSPRQGSYNEQFF
medium-sized,TRBV6-1,TRBJ2-1,CASERYNEQFF
medium-sized,TRBV6-5,TRBJ2-1,CASSKRTGGGYEQFF
.,TRBV13,TRBJ2-1,CASSLGVSSYNEQFF
.,TRBV6-5,TRBJ1-1,CASRVTTENTEAFF
medium-sized,TRBV27,TRBJ2-7,CASGLRGYEQYF
.,TRBV15,TRBJ2-7,CATSRGQGLYEQYF
.,TRBV29-1,TRBJ1-4,CSARRGTNEKLFF
.,TRBV12-3/TRBV12-4,TRBJ1-2,CASRDRAPNYGYTF
.,TRBV19,TRBJ1-5,CASRTQGISNQPQHF
.,TRBV24-1,TRBJ2-3,CATSTNIGDSDTQYF
.,TRBV19,TRBJ1-5,CASSIRGNRPQHF